The source of this TCR beta chain is a study of T-cell memory formation after mild COVID-19. Study-wide points: Contracting CD4+ clones lay largely in CM and EM, with CD8+ ones residing in EMRA. CD4/CD8 balance characterized clones contracting day 15 to 85, and CD4+ skew characterized later expanders. Clones from the second wave (peaking day 37) had unconfirmed SARS-CoV-2 specificity.

UMIs and sample barcodes were carried by the TCR alpha and TCR beta cDNA libraries that 5'RACE produced using constant-segment primers. TCRdb re-called the 5' RACE reads through MiXCR, storing one row per CDR3 protein. In the table there are 110,000 to 150,000 distinct CDR3 sequences, about 23% of which are singletons. The length of the CDR3 is 14 residues. V was cut by 6 bases and J by 0 bases, with 12 bases left in between. A word on this clonotype: The target antigen is unknown.

This sequence joins TRBV12-3 or TRBV12-4 and TRBJ2-7; D gene uncertain. Source material: PBMCs or a T cell subset sorted from them (not recorded which). The source of this sequence is an adult woman who had mild COVID-19 (a few samples of this study predate the infection). Cell type and time point are not known. CDR3 in amino acids: CASSPLLSSYEQYF. CDR3 DNA sequence: TGTGCCAGCAGCCCGCTTTTAAGCTCCTACGAGCAGTACTTC.